These 6 T cell receptor beta chains were all obtained from the same sample, sequenced in a study of cytomegalovirus exposure and HLA in healthy donors. The PCR contained 60 Vbeta and 13 Jbeta primers. This table comes from immunoSEQ multiplex PCR, and its TCRdb copy is limited to in-frame clones, with some not included. In the table there are 50,000 to 80,000 clones, about three quarters of which are singletons. Sequencing was done on a sample of PBMCs. The receptor set was obtained from a male donor in good health and CMV-seropositive.

V and J are TRBV4-3 and TRBJ1-2, with 8 positions matching TRBD1. V shed 0 bases and J 7 bases; nucleotides not matched to a gene: 4. CDR3 length: 14 amino acids. CDR1 LGHNA and CDR2 YSLEER come from the germline V gene. The CDR3 DNA reads as TGCGCCAGCAGCCAAGATAGACAGGGGTTTGGCTACACCTTC. Its translation is CASSQDRQGFGYTF.

V and J are TRBV7-2 and TRBJ1-1; D might be TRBD1 (6 bases). CDR3 size: 12 residues. Germline V gives CDR1 SGHTA, CDR2 FQGNSA. Trimming removed 4 bases from V and 11 bases from J, with 14 bases in between. This chain's CDR3 is CASSSKQGRAFF. CDR3 nucleotide sequence: TGTGCCAGCAGCTCGAAACAGGGTCGGGCTTTCTTT.

J is TRBJ2-7 and V is TRBV19, with 8 positions matching TRBD1. CDR1 LNHDA and CDR2 SQIVND come from the germline V gene (reference sequence). This CDR3 spans 14 amino acids. Trimming took 3 bases from V and 7 from J; bases not matched to a gene: 8. As DNA, the CDR3 is TGTGCCAGTAGTATCGGAGGACAGGGCAGAGAGCAGTACTTC. Encoded protein: CASSIGGQGREQYF.

The V and J genes are TRBV28 and TRBJ1-6; D possibly corresponds to TRBD1 (6 bases). The V gene lost 3 bases and the J gene lost 0 bases, with 6 bases spanning the gap. Germline values: CDR1 MDHEN, CDR2 SYDVKM. The length of the CDR3 is 15 residues. CDR3 nucleotides: TGTGCCAGCAGTTTCAGGGGCTCCTATAATTCACCCCTCCACTTT. Its translation: CASSFRGSYNSPLHF.

The chain recombines TRBV2 with TRBJ1-3, with 7 bases fitting TRBD1. The CDR3 has 15 residues. V trimming: 5 bases; J trimming: 0 bases; junction bases outside the gene matches: 4. Germline lookup yields CDR1 SNHLY and CDR2 FYNNEI. CDR3 sequence: CASSMRQGSGNTIYF. The CDR3, as DNA: TGTGCCAGCAGTATGCGACAGGGCTCTGGAAACACCATATATTTT.

The rearrangement uses TRBV6-6 and TRBJ2-5; TRBD1 agrees at 8 bases. This CDR3 comprises 16 residues. Germline V gene lookup returns CDR1 MNHNY and CDR2 SVGAGI (reference sequence). V shed 4 bases, J shed 6 bases, and the junction held 13 bases outside the gene matches. The CDR3 DNA is TGTGCCAGCAGTTTAGAGGACAGGGCTTGGGGGAAGACCCAGTACTTC. Its protein is CASSLEDRAWGKTQYF.